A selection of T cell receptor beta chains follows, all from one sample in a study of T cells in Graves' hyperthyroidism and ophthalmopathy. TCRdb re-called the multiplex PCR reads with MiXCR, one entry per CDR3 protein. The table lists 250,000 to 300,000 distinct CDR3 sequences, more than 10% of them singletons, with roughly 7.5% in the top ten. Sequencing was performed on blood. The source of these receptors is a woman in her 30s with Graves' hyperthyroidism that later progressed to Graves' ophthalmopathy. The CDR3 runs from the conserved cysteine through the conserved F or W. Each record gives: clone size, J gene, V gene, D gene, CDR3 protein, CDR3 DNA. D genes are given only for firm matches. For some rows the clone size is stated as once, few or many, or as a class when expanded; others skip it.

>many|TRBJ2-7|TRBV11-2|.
CASRNEGGSHEQYF
TGTGCCAGCAGGAACGAGGGGGGGAGTCACGAGCAGTACTTC
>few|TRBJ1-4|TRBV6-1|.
CASGAGATNEKLFF
TGTGCCAGCGGGGCGGGCGCAACTAATGAAAAACTGTTTTTT
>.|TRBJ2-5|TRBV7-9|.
CASSLAQGVTQYF
TGTGCCAGCAGCTTAGCTCAAGGTGTGACCCAGTACTTC
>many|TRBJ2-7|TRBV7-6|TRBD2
CASSWEAGVREQYF
TGTGCCAGCAGCTGGGAAGCGGGAGTACGCGAGCAGTACTTC
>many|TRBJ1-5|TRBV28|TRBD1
CASSPDRVGSNQPQHF
TGTGCCAGCAGCCCTGACAGGGTTGGCAGCAATCAGCCCCAGCATTTT
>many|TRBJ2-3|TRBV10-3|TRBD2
CAISPGTSGRLETDTQYF
TGTGCCATCAGTCCCGGGACTAGCGGGAGGTTGGAAACAGATACGCAGTATTTT
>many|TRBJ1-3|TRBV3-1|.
CASSQDPSSGNTIYF
TGTGCCAGCAGCCAAGATCCGAGCTCTGGAAACACCATATATTTT
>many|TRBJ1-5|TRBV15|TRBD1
CATSRVQGAFNQPQHF
TGTGCCACCAGCAGAGTCCAGGGGGCTTTTAATCAGCCCCAGCATTTT
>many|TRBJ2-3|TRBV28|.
CASSQSGLDTQYF
TGTGCCAGCAGCCAGTCAGGACTGGATACGCAGTATTTT
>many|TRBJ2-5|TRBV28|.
CASRRTEAEYF
TGTGCCAGCAGGCGGACAGAGGCCGAGTACTTC
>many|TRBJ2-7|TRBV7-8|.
CASSPAGREDSYEQYF
TGTGCCAGCAGCCCCGCAGGAAGGGAAGACTCCTACGAGCAGTACTTC
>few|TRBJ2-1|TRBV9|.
CASSLGQTNEQFF
TGTGCCAGCAGCCTAGGACAAACTAATGAGCAGTTCTTC
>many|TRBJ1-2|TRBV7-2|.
CASSLGEGLYGYTF
TGTGCCAGCAGCTTAGGGGAGGGGCTCTATGGCTACACCTTC
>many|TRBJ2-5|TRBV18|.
CASSPASETQYF
TGTGCCAGCTCACCCGCCTCGGAGACCCAGTACTTC
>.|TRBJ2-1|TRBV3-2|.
CASSRLLAGGRHEQFF
TGTGCCAGCAGCCGACTTCTAGCGGGAGGTAGGCATGAGCAGTTCTTC
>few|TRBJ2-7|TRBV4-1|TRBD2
CASSQHKLATYEQYF
TGCGCCAGCAGCCAACACAAACTAGCGACCTACGAGCAGTACTTC
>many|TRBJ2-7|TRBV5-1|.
CASSLASGNEQYF
TGCGCCAGCAGCTTGGCCTCAGGGAACGAGCAGTACTTC
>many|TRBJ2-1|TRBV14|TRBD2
CASSLTSVQYNEQFF
TGTGCCAGCAGCCTCACTAGCGTTCAGTACAATGAGCAGTTCTTC
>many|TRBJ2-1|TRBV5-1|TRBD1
CASGRTGGIDNEQFF
TGCGCCAGCGGCAGAACAGGGGGCATCGACAATGAGCAGTTCTTC
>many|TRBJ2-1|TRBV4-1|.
CASSQVPGSYNEQFF
TGCGCCAGCAGCCAAGTTCCCGGATCCTACAATGAGCAGTTCTTC